Following are 10 T cell receptor beta chains from one sample sequenced in a study of control samples from healthy donors and cancer patients. Some clones are missing from TCRdb's copy, which holds only in-frame ones; the method was immunoSEQ multiplex PCR. Among 84,000 or so clones listed, 75% to 95% were seen once. The sequenced sample consisted of blood. The source is a man aged 25-40 years in good health.

The CDR3 loop is CSASSQRTGPNQPQHF. CDR3 sequence (DNA): TGCAGTGCTAGTTCCCAAAGGACAGGCCCTAATCAGCCCCAGCATTTT. The chain has TRBV20-1 and TRBJ1-5; 7 bases line up with TRBD1. The CDR3 length is 16 residues. Trimming at V came to 3 bases and at J to 4 bases, leaving 12 bases not matched to a gene. Germline V lookup: CDR1 DFQATT, CDR2 SNEGSKA (reference sequence).

The chain carries TRBV7-9 and TRBJ2-2, with D uncertain. Trimming stripped 8 bases from V and 2 bases from J, with 6 bases between. The CDR3 runs to 12 residues. Germline lookup yields CDR1 SEHNR and CDR2 FQNEAQ (reference sequence). The CDR3 DNA follows: TGTGCCAGCCTTATTAACACCGGGGAGCTGTTTTTT. It is translated as CASLINTGELFF. Filled out from reference TRBV7-9 and TRBJ2-2, the complete variable domain reads DTGVSQNPRHKITKRGQNVTFRCDPISEHNRLYWYRQTLGQGPEFLTYFQNEAQLEKSRLLSDRFSAERPKGSFSTLEIQRTEQGDSAMYLCASLINTGELFFGEGSRLTVL.

This sequence joins TRBV27 and TRBJ2-1; 9 bases are a match to TRBD1. The CDR3 consists of 15 residues. J was trimmed by 2 bases and V by 2 bases; bases with no gene match: 1. Germline V gives CDR1 MNHEY, CDR2 SMNVEV (reference sequence). DNA of the CDR3: TGTGCCAGCAGTTTACGGACAGGGGCCTACAATGAGCAGTTCTTC. Translation gives CASSLRTGAYNEQFF.

The chain carries TRBV6-6 and TRBJ2-7; possible D gene TRBD2, 6 bases. The CDR3 covers 15 residues. V lost 6 bases and J 4 bases, leaving 19 bases between the germline ends. Germline CDR1 is MNHNY and CDR2 is SVGAGI (reference sequence). CDR3 loop: CASREKVEGGYEQYF. The CDR3 nucleotides are TGTGCCAGCAGAGAGAAGGTGGAGGGCGGGTACGAGCAGTACTTC.

CDR3 DNA sequence: TGTGCCAGTAGTATTCGCCGGGACACCCATAATTCACCCCTCCACTTT. This sequence encodes CASSIRRDTHNSPLHF. The rearrangement uses TRBV19 and TRBJ1-6, with D possibly being TRBD1 (6 bases). V lost 3 bases and J lost 5, with 14 bases in between. Per the germline V gene, CDR1 is LNHDA and CDR2 is SQIVND (reference sequence). The CDR3 is 16 amino acids.

This rearrangement joins TRBV24-1 to TRBJ1-2; TRBD1 might be the D (6 bases). The CDR3 has 16 amino acids. Germline V gives CDR1 KGHDR, CDR2 SFDVKD. V was pared by 6 bases and J by 4 bases, with 20 bases between. The CDR3, as DNA: TGTGCCACCAGTCTCGTGACAGGAGATTCCTCCTATGGCTACACCTTC. Translated: CATSLVTGDSSYGYTF.

This chain uses TRBV7-2 with TRBJ2-7; D may be TRBD2 (5 bases). V gave up 4 bases and J gave up 4 bases, with 14 bases separating them. The germline gives CDR1 SGHTA, CDR2 FQGNSA. The CDR3 spans 14 residues. CDR3 sequence: CASSYFGIEYEQYF. DNA for the CDR3: TGTGCCAGCAGCTATTTCGGGATAGAATACGAGCAGTACTTC.

The chain combines TRBV28 with TRBJ1-4, with 12 bases fitting TRBD1. The CDR3 totals 16 residues. The V gene end was trimmed by 6 bases and the J gene end by 5 bases; junction bases not matched to a gene: 7. CDR1 MDHEN and CDR2 SYDVKM come from the germline V gene. CDR3 in DNA: TGTGCCAGCAGCGCAACCGGGACAGGGGGCAATGAAAAACTGTTTTTT. It yields the protein CASSATGTGGNEKLFF.

The rearrangement links TRBV30 to TRBJ1-2, with a tentative D call TRBD1 (5 bases). The V end was cut by 5 bases, the J end by 0 bases, with 16 bases between. In germline, CDR1 is GTSNPN, CDR2 SVGIG (reference sequence). CDR3 size: 15 residues. The CDR3 sequence is CAWGGTAGTNYGYTF. In nucleotides, the CDR3 is TGTGCCTGGGGTGGGACTGCCGGGACTAACTATGGCTACACCTTC.

CDR3 protein: CASSFGTPSGANVLTF. For the CDR3, the DNA is TGCGCCAGCAGCTTCGGGACACCCTCTGGGGCCAACGTCCTGACTTTC. The chain carries TRBV5-1 and TRBJ2-6; tentatively, D is TRBD1 (6 bases). Trimming took off 2 bases at V and 0 bases at J, with 9 bases between the two ends. The CDR3 extends over 16 amino acids. CDR1 and CDR2 from the germline V gene are SGHRS and YFSETQ.